This paragraph covers one TCR beta chain sequence. The repertoire was sequenced with immunoSEQ multiplex PCR; TCRdb's copy has only in-frame clones and lacks some. The table lists 95,000 to 120,000 clones, 90% to 95% of them singletons. This record comes from a study of brain T cells in children with intractable seizures. Trimming removed 8 bases at V and 2 bases at J, with 16 bases between. CDR3 length: 14 residues. Per the germline V gene, CDR1 is MGHDK and CDR2 is SYGVNS. The rearrangement joins TRBV25-1 to TRBJ2-7; D perhaps matches TRBD2 (5 bases). The origin of this receptor is a boy in the first two years of life with hemimegalencephaly and intractable seizures. Sequencing was performed on peripheral blood, taken at surgery. CDR3 region: CASGAPGLPYEQYF. In nucleotides, the CDR3 is TGTGCCAGCGGAGCCCCAGGACTCCCCTACGAGCAGTACTTC.